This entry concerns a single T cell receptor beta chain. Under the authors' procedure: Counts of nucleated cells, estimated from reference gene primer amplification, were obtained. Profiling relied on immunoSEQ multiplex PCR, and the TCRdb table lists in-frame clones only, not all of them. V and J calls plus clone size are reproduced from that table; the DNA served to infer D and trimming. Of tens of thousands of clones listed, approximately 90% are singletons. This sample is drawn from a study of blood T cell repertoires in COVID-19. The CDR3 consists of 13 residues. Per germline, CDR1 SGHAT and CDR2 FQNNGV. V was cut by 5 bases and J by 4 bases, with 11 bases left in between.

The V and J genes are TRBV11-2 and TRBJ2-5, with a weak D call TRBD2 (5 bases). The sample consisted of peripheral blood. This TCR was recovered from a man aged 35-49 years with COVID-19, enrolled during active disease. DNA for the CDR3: TGTGCCAGCAGCCCGGGAACATTAGAGACCCAGTACTTC. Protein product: CASSPGTLETQYF.